This entry is about one T cell receptor (beta chain). Its antigen is undetermined. PCR amplification relied on 60 Vbeta primers (plus 13 Jbeta primers). Profiled with immunoSEQ multiplex PCR; TCRdb holds only in-frame clones, not every one. The sample lists approximately 190,000 clones, roughly 73% occurring once. Trimming pared 4 bases from V and 2 bases from J, leaving 12 bases between. This CDR3 has 15 residues. Germline CDR1 GTSNPN, CDR2 SVGIG (reference sequence). This entry is derived from a study of cytomegalovirus exposure and HLA in healthy donors. In the study overall: A prior analysis found about 110 million unique TCR beta sequences from 150 million to 200 million T cells. The study's findings and limits: According to reports, the classifier identified cytomegalovirus status with high specificity and sensitivity.

This receptor was obtained from a woman aged 25 to 45 in good health and CMV-seropositive. The J gene is TRBJ2-6, the V gene TRBV30; D perhaps matches TRBD2 (6 bases). Sequencing was done on a sample of PBMCs. The CDR3 spells CAWTPAGTGANVLTF. The DNA of the CDR3 is TGTGCCTGGACTCCCGCGGGGACTGGGGCCAACGTCCTGACTTTC.